One sample yielded the 9 T cell receptor beta chains listed below, sequenced in a study of early T cells in non-severe SARS-CoV-2 infection. TCRdb re-called the 5' RACE reads with MiXCR, one entry per CDR3 protein. The sample contains more than 20,000 distinct CDR3 sequences, 5.5% of which appear only once. Material for sequencing was whole blood. The receptors were gathered from an adult who was a healthcare worker with PCR-confirmed SARS-CoV-2 infection or an uninfected control (not recorded which).

This clonotype was counted ten times or more. The V call is TRBV27, the J call TRBJ2-1, with D perhaps TRBD1 (5 bases). CDR3 length: 15 amino acids. Germline V CDR1 and CDR2: MNHEY, SMNVEV (reference sequence). With 2 bases removed from V and 0 bases from J, the gap between germline ends came to 8 bases. The CDR3 bases are TGTGCCAGCAGTTTAGACAGCAGCTCCTACAATGAGCAGTTCTTC. It is translated as CASSLDSSSYNEQFF.

This clonotype qualifies as medium-sized. The chain links TRBV4-3 to TRBJ1-5; D is unclear. Germline V lookup: CDR1 LGHNA, CDR2 YSLEER. The V end lost 1 base, the J end lost 9 bases, and 10 bases lay between the germline ends. The CDR3 spans 13 residues. The CDR3 bases are TGCGCCAGCAGCCAAGTAGTCAGTATGCCCCAGCATTTT. Its protein product is CASSQVVSMPQHF.

The CDR3 region is CASSQGPGTGQYF. For the CDR3, the DNA is TGTGCCAGCAGCCAAGGTCCGGGAACTGGGCAGTACTTC. The chain has TRBV3-1 and TRBJ2-7; D is perhaps TRBD2 (5 bases). The V gene's germline CDR1 is LGHDT and CDR2 YNNKEL (reference sequence). The ends were cut back, 1 base at V and 9 bases at J, with 13 bases in the middle. The CDR3 covers 13 residues.

This clonotype was detected many times. The chain recombines TRBV10-2 with TRBJ2-3; 8 bases map to TRBD2. The CDR3 spans 15 residues. V trimming: 1 base; J trimming: 0 bases; junction bases outside the gene matches: 0. CDR1 is WSHSY, CDR2 SAAADI, per germline. CDR3 sequence: CASSELAGSTDTQYF. The DNA of the CDR3 is TGCGCCAGCAGTGAGTTAGCGGGGAGCACAGATACGCAGTATTTT.

This clonotype was detected ten times or more. The DNA for the CDR3 is TGTGCCAGCAGTTACATCGTGGGGGGGGACTCACCCCTCCACTTT. Protein sequence: CASSYIVGGDSPLHF. The V gene is TRBV28, the J gene TRBJ1-6; the D gene is possibly TRBD1 (5 bases). Germline lookup yields CDR1 MDHEN and CDR2 SYDVKM. This CDR3 has 15 amino acids. Trimming cost V 4 bases and J 10 bases, with 17 bases left between them.

This sequence joins TRBV20-1 and TRBJ2-7; D may be TRBD2 (5 bases). This CDR3 region has 10 residues. Germline V lookup: CDR1 DFQATT, CDR2 SNEGSKA (reference sequence). This chain's CDR3 is CSVTGYEQYF. The CDR3 nucleotides are TGCAGCGTAACGGGGTACGAGCAGTACTTC.

This clonotype was counted ten times or more. This sequence joins TRBV7-2 and TRBJ2-5; D may be TRBD2 (5 bases). Trimming removed 5 bases at V and 5 bases at J, with 12 bases between. The germline gives CDR1 SGHTA, CDR2 FQGNSA. The CDR3 contains 13 residues. The CDR3 DNA sequence: TGTGCCAGCAGCCCAGAGGGTGGCGAGACCCAGTACTTC. This translates into CASSPEGGETQYF.

This clonotype was seen ten or more times. The chain employs TRBV12-3 or TRBV12-4 and TRBJ1-5, with D perhaps TRBD1 (6 bases). The CDR3 length is 14 residues. V shed 3 bases and J shed 6 bases, with 12 bases lying between them. CDR3 bases: TGTGCCAGCAGTTTGTCCCAAGGGGGTCAGCCCCAGCATTTT. This gives the protein CASSLSQGGQPQHF.

This clonotype was seen ten or more times. The chain couples TRBV7-2 to TRBJ2-7; D is unresolved. This CDR3 spans 14 amino acids. V lost 1 base, J lost 1 base, and 8 bases lay in between. Per the germline V gene, CDR1 is SGHTA and CDR2 is FQGNSA. CDR3 DNA: TGTGCCAGCAGCTTAGACCAGCCTTCCTACGAGCAGTACTTC. This sequence encodes CASSLDQPSYEQYF. The entire variable domain, with the rest obtained from reference TRBV7-2 and TRBJ2-7, is as follows: GAGVSQSPSNKVTEKGKDVELRCDPISGHTALYWYRQSLGQGLEFLIYFQGNSAPDKSGLPSDRFSAERTGGSVSTLTIQRTQQEDSAVYLCASSLDQPSYEQYFGPGTRLTVT.